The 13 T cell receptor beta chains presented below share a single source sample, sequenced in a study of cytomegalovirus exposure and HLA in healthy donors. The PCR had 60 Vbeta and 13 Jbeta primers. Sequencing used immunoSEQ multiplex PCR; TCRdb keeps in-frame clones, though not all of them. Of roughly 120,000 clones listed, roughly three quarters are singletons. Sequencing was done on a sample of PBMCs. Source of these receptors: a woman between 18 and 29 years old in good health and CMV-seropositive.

CDR3 DNA: TGCGCCAGCAGCCAAAGAAGCGGAAGCACCGGGGAGCTGTTTTTT. Translating it yields CASSQRSGSTGELFF. The rearrangement joins TRBV4-1 to TRBJ2-2, with D tentatively TRBD2 (5 bases). This CDR3 comprises 15 residues. Germline CDR1 reads MGHRA; CDR2 reads YSYEKL. The germline V and J ends were trimmed by 2 bases and 4 bases, with 11 bases remaining between them.

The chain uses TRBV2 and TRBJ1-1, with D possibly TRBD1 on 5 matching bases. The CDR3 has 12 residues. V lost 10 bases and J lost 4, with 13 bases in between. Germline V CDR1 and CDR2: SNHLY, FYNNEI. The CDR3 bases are TGTGCCACCAGACAGTGGCTCACTGAAGCTTTCTTT. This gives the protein CATRQWLTEAFF. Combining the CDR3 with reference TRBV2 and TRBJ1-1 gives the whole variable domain EPEVTQTPSHQVTQMGQEVILRCVPISNHLYFYWYRQILGQKVEFLVSFYNNEISEKSEIFDDQFSVERPDGSNFTLKIRSTKLEDSAMYFCATRQWLTEAFFGQGTRLTVV.

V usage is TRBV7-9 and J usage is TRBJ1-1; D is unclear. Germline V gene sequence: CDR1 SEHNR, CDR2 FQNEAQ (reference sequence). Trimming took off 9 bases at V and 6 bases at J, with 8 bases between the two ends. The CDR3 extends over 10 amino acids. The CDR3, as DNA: TGTGCCAGTCGGGGTGCTGAAGCTTTCTTT. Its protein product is CASRGAEAFF. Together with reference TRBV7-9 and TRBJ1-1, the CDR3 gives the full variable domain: DTGVSQNPRHKITKRGQNVTFRCDPISEHNRLYWYRQTLGQGPEFLTYFQNEAQLEKSRLLSDRFSAERPKGSFSTLEIQRTEQGDSAMYLCASRGAEAFFGQGTRLTVV.

CDR3: CASSRGDSHSYNEQFF. As DNA, the CDR3 is TGTGCCAGTAGTAGGGGGGACAGTCACTCCTACAATGAGCAGTTCTTC. V gene TRBV19 combines with J gene TRBJ2-1, with TRBD1 as a possible D gene (7 bases). The CDR3 contains 16 residues. The germline V gene encodes CDR1 LNHDA and CDR2 SQIVND (reference sequence). V lost 4 bases, J lost 0 bases, and 13 bases lay in between.

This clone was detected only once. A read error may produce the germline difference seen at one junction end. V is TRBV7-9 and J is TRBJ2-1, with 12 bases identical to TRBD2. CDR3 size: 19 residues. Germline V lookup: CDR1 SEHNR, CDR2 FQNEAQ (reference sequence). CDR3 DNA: TGTTCCAGCAGCTCGGGACAGGGGCGGGCTAGCGGGAGGGCTTGGGAGCAGTTCTTC. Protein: CSSSSGQGRASGRAWEQFF.

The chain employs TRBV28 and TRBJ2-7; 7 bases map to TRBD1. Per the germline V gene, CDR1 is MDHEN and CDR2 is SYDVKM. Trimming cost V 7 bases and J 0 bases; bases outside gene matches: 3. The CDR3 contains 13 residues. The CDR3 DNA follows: TGTGCCAGCAATGACAGGGACTCCTACGAGCAGTACTTC. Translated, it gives CASNDRDSYEQYF.

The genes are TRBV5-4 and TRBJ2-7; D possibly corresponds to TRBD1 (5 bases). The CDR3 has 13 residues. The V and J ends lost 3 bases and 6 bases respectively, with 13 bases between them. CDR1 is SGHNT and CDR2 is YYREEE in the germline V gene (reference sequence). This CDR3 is CASSSHKQGEQYF. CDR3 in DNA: TGTGCCAGCAGCTCACACAAGCAGGGCGAGCAGTACTTC.

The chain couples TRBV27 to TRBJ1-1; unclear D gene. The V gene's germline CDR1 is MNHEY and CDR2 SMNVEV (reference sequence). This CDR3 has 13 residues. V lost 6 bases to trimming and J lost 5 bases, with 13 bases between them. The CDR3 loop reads CASRRGGGTEAFF. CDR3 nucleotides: TGTGCCAGCAGGCGGGGTGGCGGGACTGAAGCTTTCTTT.

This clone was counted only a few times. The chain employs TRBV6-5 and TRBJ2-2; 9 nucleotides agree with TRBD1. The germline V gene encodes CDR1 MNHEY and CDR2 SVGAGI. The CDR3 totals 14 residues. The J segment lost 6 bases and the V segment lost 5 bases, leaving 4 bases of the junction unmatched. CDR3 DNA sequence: TGTGCCAGCAGTCGGGACAGGGAGGCCGGGGAGCTGTTTTTT. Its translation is CASSRDREAGELFF.

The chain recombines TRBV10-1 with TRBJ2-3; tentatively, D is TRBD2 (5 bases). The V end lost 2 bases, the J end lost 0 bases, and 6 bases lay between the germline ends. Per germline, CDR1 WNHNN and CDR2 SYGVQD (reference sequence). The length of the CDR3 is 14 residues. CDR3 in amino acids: CASSEPGSTDTQYF. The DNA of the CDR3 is TGCGCCAGCAGTGAGCCGGGGAGCACAGATACGCAGTATTTT.

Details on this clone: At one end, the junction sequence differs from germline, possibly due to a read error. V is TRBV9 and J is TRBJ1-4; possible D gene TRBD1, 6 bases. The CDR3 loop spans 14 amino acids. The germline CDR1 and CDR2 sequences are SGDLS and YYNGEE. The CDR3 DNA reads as TGTGCCAGCAGCCCTTCGGGAGGGGGTGAACAACTGTTTTTT. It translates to CASSPSGGGEQLFF.

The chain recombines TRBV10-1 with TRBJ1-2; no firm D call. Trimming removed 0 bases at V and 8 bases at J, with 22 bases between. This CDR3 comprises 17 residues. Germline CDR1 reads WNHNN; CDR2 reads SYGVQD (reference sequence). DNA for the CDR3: TGCGCCAGCAGTGAGTCAGAAGGCGTCCCCCCTTTGGGCGGCTACACCTTC. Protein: CASSESEGVPPLGGYTF.

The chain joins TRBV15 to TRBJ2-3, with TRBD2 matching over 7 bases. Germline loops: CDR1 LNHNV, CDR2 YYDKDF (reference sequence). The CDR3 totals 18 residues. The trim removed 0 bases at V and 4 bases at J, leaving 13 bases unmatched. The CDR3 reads CATSRDWGRGGSPDTQYF. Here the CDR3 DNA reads TGTGCCACCAGCAGAGATTGGGGGAGGGGCGGGAGTCCAGATACGCAGTATTTT. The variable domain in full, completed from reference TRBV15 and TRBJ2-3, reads DAMVIQNPRYQVTQFGKPVTLSCSQTLNHNVMYWYQQKSSQAPKLLFHYYDKDFNNEADTPDNFQSRRPNTSFCFLDIRSPGLGDTAMYLCATSRDWGRGGSPDTQYFGPGTRLTVL.